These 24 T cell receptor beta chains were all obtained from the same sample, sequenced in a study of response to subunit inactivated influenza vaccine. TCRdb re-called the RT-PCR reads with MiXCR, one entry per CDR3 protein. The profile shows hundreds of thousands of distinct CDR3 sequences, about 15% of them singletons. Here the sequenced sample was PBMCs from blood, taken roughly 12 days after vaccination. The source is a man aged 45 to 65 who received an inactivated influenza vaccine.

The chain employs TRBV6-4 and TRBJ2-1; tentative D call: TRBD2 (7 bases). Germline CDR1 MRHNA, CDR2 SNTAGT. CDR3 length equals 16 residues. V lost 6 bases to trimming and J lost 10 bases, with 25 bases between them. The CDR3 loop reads CASSPSVRGGSGEQFF. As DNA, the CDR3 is TGTGCCAGCAGCCCGTCCGTCAGGGGCGGGAGCGGGGAGCAGTTCTTC.

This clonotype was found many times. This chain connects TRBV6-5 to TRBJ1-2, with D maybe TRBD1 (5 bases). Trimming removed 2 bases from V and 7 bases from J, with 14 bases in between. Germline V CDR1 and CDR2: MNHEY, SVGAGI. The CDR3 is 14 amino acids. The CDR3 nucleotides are TGTGCCAGCAGTTACGGGCCAACAGGCCGTGGCTACACCTTC. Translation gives CASSYGPTGRGYTF.

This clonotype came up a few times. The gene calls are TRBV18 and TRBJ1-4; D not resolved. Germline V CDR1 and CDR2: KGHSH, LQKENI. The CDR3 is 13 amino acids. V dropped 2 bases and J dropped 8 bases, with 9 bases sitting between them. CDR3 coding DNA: TGTGCCAGCTCACCAAGTACAGCCGAAAAACTGTTTTTT. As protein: CASSPSTAEKLFF.

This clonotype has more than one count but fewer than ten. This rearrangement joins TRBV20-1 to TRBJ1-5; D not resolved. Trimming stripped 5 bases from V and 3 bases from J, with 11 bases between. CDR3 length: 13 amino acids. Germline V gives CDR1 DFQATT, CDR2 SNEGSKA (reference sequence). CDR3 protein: CSAGGRTNQPQHF. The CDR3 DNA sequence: TGCAGTGCTGGAGGCAGAACCAATCAGCCCCAGCATTTT.

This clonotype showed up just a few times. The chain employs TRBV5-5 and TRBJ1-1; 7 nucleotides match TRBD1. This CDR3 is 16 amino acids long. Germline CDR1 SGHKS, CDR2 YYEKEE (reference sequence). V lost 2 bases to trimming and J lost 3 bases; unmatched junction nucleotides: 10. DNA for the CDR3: TGTGCCAGCAGCTTTTGGCAGGGGGTCGGTGACACTGAAGCTTTCTTT. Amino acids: CASSFWQGVGDTEAFF.

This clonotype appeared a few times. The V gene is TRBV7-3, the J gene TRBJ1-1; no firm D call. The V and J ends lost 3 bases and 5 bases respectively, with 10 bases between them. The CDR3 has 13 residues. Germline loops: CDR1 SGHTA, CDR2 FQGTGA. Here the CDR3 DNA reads TGTGCCAGCAGCTTTAGGAACTTAACTGAAGCTTTCTTT. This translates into CASSFRNLTEAFF. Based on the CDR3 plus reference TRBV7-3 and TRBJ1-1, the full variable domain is GAGVSQTPSNKVTEKGKYVELRCDPISGHTALYWYRQSLGQGPEFLIYFQGTGAADDSGLPNDRFFAVRPEGSVSTLKIQRTERGDSAVYLCASSFRNLTEAFFGQGTRLTVV.

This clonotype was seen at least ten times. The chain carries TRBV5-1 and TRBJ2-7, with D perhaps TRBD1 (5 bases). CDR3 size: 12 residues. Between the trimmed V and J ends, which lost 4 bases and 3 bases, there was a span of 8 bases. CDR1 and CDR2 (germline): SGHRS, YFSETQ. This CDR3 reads CASSQGVYEQYF. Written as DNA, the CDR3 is TGCGCCAGCAGCCAAGGGGTCTACGAGCAGTACTTC. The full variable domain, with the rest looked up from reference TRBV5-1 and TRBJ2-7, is KAGVTQTPRYLIKTRGQQVTLSCSPISGHRSVSWYQQTPGQGLQFLFEYFSETQRNKGNFPGRFSGRQFSNSRSEMNVSTLELGDSALYLCASSQGVYEQYFGPGTRLTVT.

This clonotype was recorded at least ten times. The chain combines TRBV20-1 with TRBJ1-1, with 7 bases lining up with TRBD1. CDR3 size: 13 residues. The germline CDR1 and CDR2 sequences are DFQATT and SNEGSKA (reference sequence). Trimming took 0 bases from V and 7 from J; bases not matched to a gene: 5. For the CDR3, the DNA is TGCAGTGCTAGAGATCTCAGGGGGGATGAAGCTTTCTTT. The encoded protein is CSARDLRGDEAFF.

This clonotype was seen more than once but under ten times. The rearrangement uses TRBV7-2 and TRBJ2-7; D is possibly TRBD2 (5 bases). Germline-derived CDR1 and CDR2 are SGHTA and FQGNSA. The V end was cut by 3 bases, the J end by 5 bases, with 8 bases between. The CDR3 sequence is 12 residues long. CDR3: CASSFGVHEQYF. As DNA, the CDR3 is TGTGCCAGCAGCTTCGGGGTCCACGAGCAGTACTTC.

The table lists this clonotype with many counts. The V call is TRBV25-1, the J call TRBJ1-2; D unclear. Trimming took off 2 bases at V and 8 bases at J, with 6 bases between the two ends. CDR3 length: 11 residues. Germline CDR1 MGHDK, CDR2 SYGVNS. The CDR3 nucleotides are TGTGCCAGCAGTGAACTGGGGGGCTACACCTTC. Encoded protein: CASSELGGYTF.

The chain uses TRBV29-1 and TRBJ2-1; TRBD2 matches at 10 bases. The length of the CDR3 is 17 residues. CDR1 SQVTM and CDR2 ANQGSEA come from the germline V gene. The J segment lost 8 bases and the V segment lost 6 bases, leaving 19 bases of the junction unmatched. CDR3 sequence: CSVQRRGGLAGVHEQFF. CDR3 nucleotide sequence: TGCAGCGTCCAGCGGAGGGGTGGTCTAGCGGGAGTACATGAGCAGTTCTTC.

CDR3: CASSSKRETGQETQYF. The CDR3 nucleotides read TGTGCCAGCAGCTCCAAGCGGGAGACAGGGCAAGAGACCCAGTACTTC. The V gene is TRBV11-2, the J gene TRBJ2-5; D is perhaps TRBD2 (8 bases). Germline CDR1 SGHAT, CDR2 FQNNGV. This CDR3 is 16 amino acids long. V was cut by 4 bases and J by 2 bases, with 17 bases left in between.

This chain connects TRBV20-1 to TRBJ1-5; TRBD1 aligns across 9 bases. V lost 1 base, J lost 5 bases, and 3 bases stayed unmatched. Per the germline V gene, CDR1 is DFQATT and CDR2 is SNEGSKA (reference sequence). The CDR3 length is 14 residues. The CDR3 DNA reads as TGCAGTGCTAGAGTGGGGACAGGGTATCAGCCCCAGCATTTT. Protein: CSARVGTGYQPQHF.

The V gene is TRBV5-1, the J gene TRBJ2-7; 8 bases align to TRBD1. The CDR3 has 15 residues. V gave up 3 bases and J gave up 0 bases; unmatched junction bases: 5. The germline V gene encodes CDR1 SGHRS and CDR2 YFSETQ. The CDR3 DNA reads TGCGCCAGCAGCTCGGGACAGGCCGTCTCCTACGAGCAGTACTTC. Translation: CASSSGQAVSYEQYF.

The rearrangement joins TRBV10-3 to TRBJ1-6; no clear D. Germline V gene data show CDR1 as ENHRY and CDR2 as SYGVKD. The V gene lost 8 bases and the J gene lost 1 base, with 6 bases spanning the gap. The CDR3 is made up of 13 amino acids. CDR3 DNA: TGTGCCATCGGGAATTCCTATAATTCACCCCTCCACTTT. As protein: CAIGNSYNSPLHF.

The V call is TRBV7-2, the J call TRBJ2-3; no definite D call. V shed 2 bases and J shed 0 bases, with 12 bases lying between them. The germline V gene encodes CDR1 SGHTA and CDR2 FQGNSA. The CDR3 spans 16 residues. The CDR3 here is CASSLSRGPSTDTQYF. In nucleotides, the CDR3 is TGTGCCAGCAGCTTATCGCGCGGACCAAGCACAGATACGCAGTATTTT.

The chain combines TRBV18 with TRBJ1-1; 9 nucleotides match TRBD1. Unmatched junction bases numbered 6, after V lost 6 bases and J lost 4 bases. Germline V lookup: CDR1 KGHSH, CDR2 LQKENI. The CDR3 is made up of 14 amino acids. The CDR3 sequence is CASSYRGQGTEAFF. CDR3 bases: TGTGCCAGCTCGTACAGGGGGCAGGGCACTGAAGCTTTCTTT.

The CDR3 spells CAWSDGHFDEETQYF. The CDR3 bases are TGTGCCTGGAGTGATGGACACTTCGACGAAGAGACCCAGTACTTC. This rearrangement joins TRBV30 to TRBJ2-5, with D possibly being TRBD1 (5 bases). V was shortened by 1 base and J by 3 bases, with 15 bases between the two germline ends. The CDR3 loop spans 15 amino acids. Germline V lookup: CDR1 GTSNPN, CDR2 SVGIG (reference sequence).

The CDR3 here is CASSPATPHADTQYF. The CDR3 DNA reads as TGTGCCAGCTCACCAGCGACTCCCCATGCAGATACGCAGTATTTT. J is TRBJ2-3 and V is TRBV18; D call uncertain. This CDR3 is built from 15 residues. V dropped 2 bases and J dropped 4 bases, with 13 bases sitting between them. Germline CDR1 reads KGHSH; CDR2 reads LQKENI.

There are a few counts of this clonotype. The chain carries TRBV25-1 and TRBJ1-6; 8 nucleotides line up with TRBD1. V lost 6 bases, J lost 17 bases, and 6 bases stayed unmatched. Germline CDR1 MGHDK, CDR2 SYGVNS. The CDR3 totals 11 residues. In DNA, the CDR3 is TGTGCCAGCAGCACAGGGGGTCGAGTCCACTTT. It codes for CASSTGGRVHF. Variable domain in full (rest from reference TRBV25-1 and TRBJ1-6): EADIYQTPRYLVIGTGKKITLECSQTMGHDKMYWYQQDPGMELHLIHYSYGVNSTEKGDLSSESTVSRIRTEHFPLTLESARPSHTSQYLCASSTGGRVHFGNGTRLTVT.

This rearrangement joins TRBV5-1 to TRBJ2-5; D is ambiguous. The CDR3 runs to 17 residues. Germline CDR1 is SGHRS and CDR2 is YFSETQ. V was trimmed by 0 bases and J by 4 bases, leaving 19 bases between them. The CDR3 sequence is CASSLGSHVGTGETQYF. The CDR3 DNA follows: TGCGCCAGCAGCTTGGGATCACATGTGGGAACGGGAGAGACCCAGTACTTC. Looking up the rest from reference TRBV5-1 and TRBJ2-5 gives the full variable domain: KAGVTQTPRYLIKTRGQQVTLSCSPISGHRSVSWYQQTPGQGLQFLFEYFSETQRNKGNFPGRFSGRQFSNSRSEMNVSTLELGDSALYLCASSLGSHVGTGETQYFGPGTRLLVL.

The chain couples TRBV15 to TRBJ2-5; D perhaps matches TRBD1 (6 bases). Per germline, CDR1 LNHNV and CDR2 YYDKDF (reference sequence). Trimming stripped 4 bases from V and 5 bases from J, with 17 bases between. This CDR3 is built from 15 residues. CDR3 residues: CATSNSPGHGETQYF. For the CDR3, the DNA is TGTGCCACCAGCAACAGCCCGGGACATGGGGAGACCCAGTACTTC.

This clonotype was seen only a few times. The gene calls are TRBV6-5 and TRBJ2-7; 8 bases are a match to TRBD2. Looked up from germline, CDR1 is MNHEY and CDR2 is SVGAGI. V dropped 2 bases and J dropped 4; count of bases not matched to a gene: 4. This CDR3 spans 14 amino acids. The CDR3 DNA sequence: TGTGCCAGCAGTTACCGGACTAGCCATTACGAGCAGTACTTC. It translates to CASSYRTSHYEQYF.

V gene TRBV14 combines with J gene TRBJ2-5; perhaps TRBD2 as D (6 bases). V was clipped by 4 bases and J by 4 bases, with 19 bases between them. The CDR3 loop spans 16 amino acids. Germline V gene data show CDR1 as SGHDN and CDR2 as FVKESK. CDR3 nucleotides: TGTGCCAGCAGCCGTTTGGTGGGGCTCGGGGGAGAGACCCAGTACTTC. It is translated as CASSRLVGLGGETQYF.